This is a list of T cell receptor beta chains from one sample in a study of yellow fever vaccine responses in identical twins. Each CDR3 protein gets one entry after TCRdb re-called the RT-PCR reads with MiXCR. The data hold about 1,900 distinct CDR3 sequences, with roughly 85% observed a single time. Here the sequenced sample was T cells from blood (PBMCs), unsorted or a sorted subset (not recorded which), taken before or after yellow fever vaccination (not recorded which). These receptors originate from a woman under 30 who received the yellow fever vaccine. CDR3s leave out the opening cysteine and the closing phenylalanine or tryptophan. D genes are given only for firm matches.

d_call j_call v_call cdr3_aa
- TRBJ1-2 TRBV10-3 AISDETVNYGYT
TRBD2 TRBJ2-2 TRBV5-1 ASSLEASGFYTGELF
TRBD1 TRBJ2-7 TRBV6-4 ASRLDRGAYEQY
- TRBJ1-3 TRBV7-9 ASSPDSSSGNTIY
TRBD1 TRBJ2-1 TRBV15 ATSGLDRGLLDEQF
TRBD1 TRBJ2-7 TRBV7-2 ASSLAPTGASYEQY
- TRBJ2-2 TRBV2 ASSEYGTPANTGELF
- TRBJ1-5 TRBV19 ASSIPAGNQPQH
- TRBJ2-1 TRBV4-2 ASSQDPFVYSYNEQF
- TRBJ2-3 TRBV27 ASSPSTDTQY
- TRBJ2-1 TRBV4-3 ASTQGAGSRDEQF
- TRBJ1-2 TRBV29-1 SVLQNYGYT
- TRBJ2-1 TRBV10-3 AISESTVSYNEQF
- TRBJ2-3 TRBV11-1 ASSTLLPDTQY
- TRBJ1-2 TRBV5-1 ASSGDNYGYT
- TRBJ2-1 TRBV19 ASSKCCVDFGSYNEQF
- TRBJ1-1 TRBV7-8 ASSFETQPLTEAF
- TRBJ2-1 TRBV14 ASSSLLDNEQF
- TRBJ2-3 TRBV7-6 ASSTMTGLWWDTQY
- TRBJ2-1 TRBV2 ARTSGVRNEQF
- TRBJ2-2 TRBV12-3/TRBV12-4 ASLAGGELF
- TRBJ1-1 TRBV15 ATSRDRDATEAF
- TRBJ1-6 TRBV6-1 ASMGENSPLH
- TRBJ1-5 TRBV23-1 ASRTPTVTQPQH